This T cell receptor beta chain was found in a study of blood T cell repertoires in COVID-19. Overall study: The samples span acute and convalescent COVID-19 from the United States, Italy and Spain. T cells, B-cell-depleted T cells, or PBMCs supplied cDNA or gDNA.

The CDR3 extends over 14 amino acids. Germline loops: CDR1 MDHEN, CDR2 SYDVKM. The V segment lost 2 bases and the J segment 2 bases; nucleotides outside the gene matches: 3. Per the original methods: Amplified reference gene primers provided the basis for estimating nucleated cell counts. Clones were read by immunoSEQ multiplex PCR, and TCRdb kept only the in-frame ones, dropping some. V and J calls and clone size follow that table, whereas D and trimming were derived from the DNA. Of nearly 200,000 clones listed, under 90% were seen once; the top ten hold less than 20%. The genes are TRBV28 and TRBJ2-7; 7 bases match TRBD2. The sequence derives from a human donor in a cohort sampled during active COVID-19. The sample was peripheral blood. The CDR3 DNA follows: TGTGCCAGCAGTTTACTAGCGGTTGCCTACGAGCAGTACTTC. Protein: CASSLLAVAYEQYF.